This TCR beta chain was profiled in a study of blood T cell repertoires in COVID-19. Overall study context: COVID-19 samples collected from the United States, Italy and Spain covered acute and convalescent phases.

Original methodology: How many nucleated cells were present was estimated from reference gene primer amplification. Assay used: immunoSEQ multiplex PCR; TCRdb lists only in-frame clones, some missing. V and J calls and clone size come straight from that table; D and trimming were deduced from the DNA. The profile shows about 180,000 clones, about 80% of them singletons. The origin of this receptor is a human donor in a cohort sampled during active COVID-19. Material: peripheral blood.

As DNA, the CDR3 is TGTGCCAGCAGTGTTCACCCGGGACAGGACACTAACACTGAAGCTTTCTTT. Protein: CASSVHPGQDTNTEAFF. The gene calls are TRBV2 and TRBJ1-1; 8 bases are a match to TRBD1. V lost 4 bases and J lost 2; bases outside the gene matches: 12. This CDR3 is built from 17 residues. In germline, CDR1 is SNHLY, CDR2 FYNNEI.